What follows describes a single T cell receptor (beta chain). A few counts support this clonotype. What antigen it recognizes has not been identified. One base away there is no much larger clone; base qualities are not given. The sample belongs to a study of identical twins (dated by TCRdb to between 2015 and 2016). Regarding the study in general: TCR alpha and beta repertoires from monozygotic twins, unrelated adults of various ages and cord blood were deep-sequenced to test whether fetal clonotypes persist. To rule out contamination, replicate twin experiments were performed at different times with different library preparation protocols. General findings and caveats noted by the study authors: Invariant T cells such as MAIT and iNKT could partly confound zero-insertion analyses, though diverse VJ usage argued against this for most clonotypes. Because the same donors could not be followed over many years, conclusions were based on cross-sectional statistical analysis. In monozygotic twins, out-of-frame TCR alpha sharing was systematically underestimated by recombination models, although the models agreed with sharing between unrelated individuals. Compared with coincidental sharing between unrelated individuals, out-of-frame TCR alpha sequences shared between twins showed an excess of sequences with low generation probability. Abundant cord blood beta clonotypes had fewer insertions, young adult naive repertoires showed a similar but weaker trend, and memory repertoires showed no such trend. In beta out-of-frame sequences, excess twin sharing was weaker, because having fewer shared sequences lowered the signal-to-noise ratio.

The library was produced with 5' RACE. TCRdb names Illumina HiSeq 2000 as the instrument used. Template switching introduced a universal primer binding site; the final cDNA contained a unique molecular identifier, enabling accurate counting of TCR cDNA molecules. Specific primers in the conserved constant-segment region were used to synthesize first-strand cDNA for the TCR alpha and beta chains. To control for contamination, each cDNA library was double barcoded with a SMART-Mk sample barcode plus Illumina barcodes. TruSeq adapter sequences and Illumina sample barcodes were added in two successive PCR steps. Sequencing of the TCR alpha and beta cDNA libraries was done on the Illumina HiSeq platform using custom primers. In the paper's pipeline: MiGEC was used to process raw reads and extract unique molecular identifiers, and MiXCR was used to find CDR3 positions. Recombination models were inferred per individual with the repgenHMM and IGoR tools using an EM algorithm. The analysis of shared clonotypes was done with the tcR package in R, with sharing normalized by the product of cloneset sizes. To study raw recombination free of thymic and clonal selection effects, out-of-frame nonproductive sequences were analyzed. TCRdb ran its own pipeline on the public reads, namely fastp trimming at Q25 and MiXCR clone calling, and kept in-frame beta chains. Records with the same CDR3 protein are collapsed into one entry carrying the most frequent genes and DNA. These V and J calls originate from TCRdb's pipeline instead of the authors' own analysis. The table for this sample lists around 650,000 distinct CDR3 sequences; 7.1% of them were counted only once. 1.5% to 2% of the sample is taken by the ten largest.

All donors were healthy Caucasians. Three pairs of female monozygotic twins, all aged roughly 18 to 29 years, made up the twin cohort. Peripheral blood mononuclear cells were used as the source from which RNA for TCR libraries was isolated. CDR1 is given as SEHNR and CDR2 as FQNEAQ, both from the germline V gene (reference sequence). The CDR3 runs 14 residues from the cysteine to the phenylalanine. CDR3 DNA only is kept here, 42 bases in frame from base 1. V is cut by 5 bases and J by 2 bases, and the space between the germline ends is 12 bases. The data were also submitted as part of a second study, on yellow fever vaccine responses in identical twins. The second study's authors report: The authors reported that the T cell response to vaccination in identical twins appeared partly convergent and partly personalized. Focusing on identical twins, the study followed the T cell clones that responded to the vaccine, and did so with precision.

Specimen: PBMCs. This TCR came from a woman aged 18-30 years in good health. This chain is built from TRBV7-9 and TRBJ2-5; the D gene identity is not certain. The CDR3 is CASSLRDLQETQYF. The DNA sequence is as follows: TGTGCCAGCAGCCTAAGAGACTTACAAGAGACCCAGTACTTC.